Following are 5 T cell receptor beta chains from one sample sequenced in a study of cytomegalovirus exposure and HLA in healthy donors. The assay was immunoSEQ multiplex PCR, and TCRdb's table has in-frame clones only and misses some. The sample yields about 120,000 clones, around 86% seen once. Sample: PBMCs. All receptors come from a man aged 18 to 30 in good health and CMV-seronegative.

The chain recombines TRBV4-1 with TRBJ2-5, with D uncertain. The V and J ends lost 1 base and 2 bases respectively, with 5 bases between them. The CDR3 is 13 residues long. The germline V gene encodes CDR1 MGHRA and CDR2 YSYEKL. The chain's CDR3 is CASSQAPQETQYF. The DNA for the CDR3 is TGCGCCAGCAGCCAAGCCCCACAAGAGACCCAGTACTTC.

This sequence joins TRBV27 and TRBJ1-1; TRBD1 aligns across 7 bases. CDR1 and CDR2 (germline): MNHEY, SMNVEV (reference sequence). The CDR3 runs to 14 residues. The junction had 7 bases not matched to a gene; V was cut back by 6 bases and J by 3 bases. CDR3 sequence reads: CASRKTTGYTEAFF. In nucleotides, the CDR3 is TGTGCCAGCAGAAAAACGACAGGGTACACTGAAGCTTTCTTT.

The chain is built from TRBV19 and TRBJ2-5; D uncertain. V lost 2 bases to trimming and J lost 2 bases, with 9 bases between them. The CDR3 contains 14 residues. CDR1 is LNHDA and CDR2 is SQIVND in the germline V gene (reference sequence). Here the CDR3 reads CASSITVRQETQYF. CDR3 nucleotides: TGTGCCAGTAGTATAACAGTGCGACAAGAGACCCAGTACTTC.

The gene calls are TRBV9 and TRBJ1-2, with 9 bases that match TRBD1. With 4 bases clipped from V and 10 bases from J, the junction kept 14 bases outside the gene matches. CDR3 size: 15 residues. Per the germline V gene, CDR1 is SGDLS and CDR2 is YYNGEE. CDR3 DNA: TGTGCCAGCAGCCCTCCAAGGGGGACAGGGACTGACTACACCTTC. As protein: CASSPPRGTGTDYTF.

V is TRBV7-2 and J is TRBJ1-4; D remains unclear. Germline V gene sequence: CDR1 SGHTA, CDR2 FQGNSA. The V and J ends lost 2 bases and 6 bases respectively, with 10 bases between them. This CDR3 is 14 amino acids long. CDR3 sequence: CASSLTRSYEKLFF. The CDR3 nucleotides are TGTGCCAGCAGCTTAACACGTAGCTATGAAAAACTGTTTTTT.